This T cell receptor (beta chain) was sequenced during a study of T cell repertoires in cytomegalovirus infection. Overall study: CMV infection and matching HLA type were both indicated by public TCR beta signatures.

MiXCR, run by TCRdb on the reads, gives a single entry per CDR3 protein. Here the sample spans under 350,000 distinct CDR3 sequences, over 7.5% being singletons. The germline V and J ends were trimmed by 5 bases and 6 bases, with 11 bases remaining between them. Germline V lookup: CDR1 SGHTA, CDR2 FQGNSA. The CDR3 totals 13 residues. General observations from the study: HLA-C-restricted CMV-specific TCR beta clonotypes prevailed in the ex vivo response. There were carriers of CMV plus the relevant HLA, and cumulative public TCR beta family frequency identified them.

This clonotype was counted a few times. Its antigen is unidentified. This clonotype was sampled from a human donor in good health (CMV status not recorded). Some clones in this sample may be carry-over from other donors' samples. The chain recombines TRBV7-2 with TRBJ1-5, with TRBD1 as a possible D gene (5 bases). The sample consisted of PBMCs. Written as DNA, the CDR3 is TGTGCCAGCAGCACCCAGGGTAGTCAGCCCCAGCATTTT. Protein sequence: CASSTQGSQPQHF.